This TCR beta chain was identified during a study of Graves' ophthalmopathy and Graves' hyperthyroidism. Findings of the study overall: Discriminating ophthalmopathy from stable hyperthyroidism, a 13-signature model attained a sensitivity of about 89% and a specificity of approximately 77%. Clonotypes were expanded in thyroid at above 0.001 frequency, and most also appeared in blood. With a specificity of around 76% and a sensitivity of approximately 68%, the model predicted ophthalmopathy progression.

TCR beta CDR3 amplification used RNA transcripts. HTBI-primed first-round RT-PCR preceded second-round multiplex PCR. A single record per CDR3 protein comes from TCRdb applying MiXCR to the multiplex PCR reads. This sample has over 650,000 distinct CDR3 sequences, with approximately 39% found just once. This clonotype was counted many times. As yet, its antigen is unknown. As the starting material, around 9.1 ml of fresh peripheral blood yielded the PBMCs. This receptor was taken from an adult man with Graves' ophthalmopathy. Material for sequencing was peripheral blood.

The CDR3 DNA reads TGCAGTGCTAGGGGGGGCTTAGGCGAGCAGTACTTC. This codes for CSARGGLGEQYF. The rearrangement joins TRBV20-1 to TRBJ2-7, with D perhaps TRBD1 or TRBD2 (6 bases each). Between the trimmed V and J ends, which lost 3 bases and 6 bases, there was a span of 12 bases. Germline V gene data show CDR1 as DFQATT and CDR2 as SNEGSKA (reference sequence). The CDR3 length is 12 residues.